A selection of T cell receptor beta chains follows, all from one sample in a study of shared clonotypes between healthy human individuals. The method was immunoSEQ multiplex PCR; TCRdb's version includes in-frame clones alone and lacks a portion of them. The sample holds millions of clones; roughly 96% are singletons and the top ten take around 0.13%. Input material: naive CD4+ T cells sorted from blood. These receptors originate from a man aged 18 to 29 in good health. CDR3s include the opening cysteine and the closing phenylalanine or tryptophan. The D gene is left open where the match is weak. Some rows have no size entry. The others give once, few or many, or a class for an expanded clone.

>TRBV2|.|TRBJ1-5|TRBD1|15
TGTGCCAGCAGTGGGACAGGAATTAGCAATCAGCCCCAGCATTTT
CASSGTGISNQPQHF
>TRBV12-2|.|TRBJ1-3|.|17
TGTGCAAGTCGCTTACCAAGAGTGAACCGCTCTGGAAACACCATATATTTT
CASRLPRVNRSGNTIYF
>TRBV9|.|TRBJ1-2|TRBD1|15
TGTGCCAGCAGCGGAGGACAGGGGGAGGACTATGGCTACACCTTC
CASSGGQGEDYGYTF
>TRBV19|.|TRBJ1-1|.|13
TGTGCCAGTATGGGACACCTGAACACTGAAGCTTTCTTT
CASMGHLNTEAFF
>TRBV6-5|.|TRBJ1-2|.|13
TGTGCCAGCGGGCAGGTAACCTTCTATGGCTACACCTTC
CASGQVTFYGYTF
>TRBV9|.|TRBJ1-6|.|15
TGTGCCAGCAGCGCGCGACGGTCCTATAATTCACCCCTCCACTTT
CASSARRSYNSPLHF
>TRBV6-6|.|TRBJ2-7|.|15
TGTGCCAGCAGTTACTTGTTAGACCCCGGATACGAGCAGTACTTC
CASSYLLDPGYEQYF
>TRBV9|once|TRBJ1-2|.|15
TGTGCCAGCAGCGTAGGTTTAGGGGCTTACTATGGCTACACCTTC
CASSVGLGAYYGYTF
>TRBV6-1|once|TRBJ1-1|TRBD1|15
TGTGCCAGCATCTGGGACAGGGTAATGAACACTGAAGCTTTCTTT
CASIWDRVMNTEAFF
>TRBV28|once|TRBJ1-1|.|14
TGTGCCAGCAGTTTACCGGGACTATCGACTGAAGCTTTCTTT
CASSLPGLSTEAFF
>TRBV7-9|.|TRBJ1-2|TRBD1|16
TGTGCCAGCAGCCAATCCGGGACAGAGGATTTCTATGGCTACACCTTC
CASSQSGTEDFYGYTF
>TRBV5-1|.|TRBJ1-1|TRBD1|14
TGCGCCAGCAGCTTGGGGACAGGGAACACTGAAGCTTTCTTT
CASSLGTGNTEAFF
>TRBV5-1|.|TRBJ2-3|.|13
TGCGCCAGCTCGTCGGCCAGCACAGATACGCAGTATTTT
CASSSASTDTQYF
>TRBV10-2|.|TRBJ2-7|.|14
TGCGCCAGCAGTGAGCAGGGCCCGCACTACGAGCAGTACTTC
CASSEQGPHYEQYF
>TRBV9|once|TRBJ2-3|TRBD1|15
TGTGCCAGCAGCGTAGAGGGACAGGGGTTCGATACGCAGTATTTT
CASSVEGQGFDTQYF
>TRBV20-1|.|TRBJ1-1|.|11
TGCAGTGCAGCTATCGAAAGTGAAGCTTTCTTT
CSAAIESEAFF
>TRBV30|.|TRBJ2-2|.|15
TGTGCCTGGAGTTCTTTCGGCCGGGGCACCGGGGAGCTGTTTTTT
CAWSSFGRGTGELFF
>TRBV4-3|.|TRBJ2-3|.|17
TGCGCCAGCACCCCAGGTGGGGGGAGATCTGGCACAGATACGCAGTATTTT
CASTPGGGRSGTDTQYF
>TRBV9|.|TRBJ1-4|.|14
TGTGCCAGCAGCTGGGGACGGGACAATGAAAAACTGTTTTTT
CASSWGRDNEKLFF
>TRBV5-4|.|TRBJ2-7|.|14
TGTGCCAGCAGAGAAGTACCCAACTCCTACGAGCAGTACTTC
CASREVPNSYEQYF
>TRBV5-4|.|TRBJ1-3|TRBD1|15
TGTGCCAGCAGCGCGGGACAGGGGAGTGGAAACACCATATATTTT
CASSAGQGSGNTIYF
>TRBV5-1|.|TRBJ2-7|.|14
TGCGCCAGCAGGCGAGGCCCCACGACCTACGAGCAGTACTTC
CASRRGPTTYEQYF
>TRBV5-1|.|TRBJ1-1|.|11
TGCGCCAGCAGCAAGGACACTGAAGCTTTCTTT
CASSKDTEAFF
>TRBV2|.|TRBJ2-3|.|12
TGTGCCAGCAGTGAGTGGACCATTGGGCAGTATTTT
CASSEWTIGQYF
>TRBV5-6|.|TRBJ1-2|.|13
TGTGCCAGCAGCTCCCTCAAACTTTATGGCTACACCTTC
CASSSLKLYGYTF
>TRBV7-3|.|TRBJ1-6|.|16
TGTGCCAGCAGCTTAGAAGCCACGGGGCGCAATTCACCCCTCCACTTT
CASSLEATGRNSPLHF
>TRBV6-5|.|TRBJ2-5|.|11
TGTGCCAGCACCTTTCTAGAGACCCAGTACTTC
CASTFLETQYF
>TRBV27|once|TRBJ2-5|TRBD1|15
TGTGCCAGCAGTCCCGGGACAGGGGCGTTAGAGACCCAGTACTTC
CASSPGTGALETQYF
>TRBV7-9|.|TRBJ2-5|.|12
TGTGCCAGCAGCTCCCAGGGTCAGACCCAGTACTTC
CASSSQGQTQYF
>TRBV5-1|.|TRBJ2-7|.|15
TGCGCCAGCAGCCCGGATGGGGACACCTCCTACGAGCAGTACTTC
CASSPDGDTSYEQYF
>TRBV10-3|once|TRBJ1-4|.|14
TGTGCCATCAGTGAGGAAGGATATGGGGAAAAACTGTTTTTT
CAISEEGYGEKLFF
>TRBV5-6|.|TRBJ2-3|TRBD2|16
TGTGCCAGCAGCTTGGGTACTAGCGGGGCGGGAGATACGCAGTATTTT
CASSLGTSGAGDTQYF
>TRBV6-1|.|TRBJ2-7|.|12
TGTGCCAGCAGTGCCCTTGCCTACGAGCAGTACTTC
CASSALAYEQYF
>TRBV11-2|.|TRBJ1-4|.|14
TGTGCCAGCAGCTTAGCCGGGGGCCGGGAAAAACTGTTTTTT
CASSLAGGREKLFF
>TRBV6-1|.|TRBJ1-2|.|15
TGTGCCAGCAGTGAAATAGGAGGATCCAACTATGGCTACACCTTC
CASSEIGGSNYGYTF
>TRBV19|.|TRBJ2-1|TRBD2|16
TGTGCCAGTAGGGTGGTCGCGGGAGGTTCCTACAATGAGCAGTTCTTC
CASRVVAGGSYNEQFF
>TRBV2|.|TRBJ2-4|.|15
TGTGCCAGCATTTCGACAGGCGGAGCCAAAAACATTCAGTACTTC
CASISTGGAKNIQYF
>TRBV2|.|TRBJ2-2|TRBD2|15
TGTGCCAGCAGGGTAGCGGGAGGAGGCACCGGGGAGCTGTTTTTT
CASRVAGGGTGELFF
>TRBV25-1|.|TRBJ1-1|.|14
TGTGCCAGCAGTGTCATGGGGGGCTATACTGAAGCTTTCTTT
CASSVMGGYTEAFF
>TRBV5-6|few|TRBJ2-6|.|15
TGTGCCAGCAGCCCCTGGACCCCTGGGGCCAACGTCCTGACTTTC
CASSPWTPGANVLTF
>TRBV9|many|TRBJ1-1|.|15
TGTGCCAGCAGCGACGCCGGGACATCGAACACTGAAGCTTTCTTT
CASSDAGTSNTEAFF
>TRBV19|once|TRBJ1-1|TRBD1|15
TGTGCCAGTAGTGACCTGACAGGGGTGGGCACTGAAGCTTTCTTT
CASSDLTGVGTEAFF
>TRBV4-2|.|TRBJ2-5|TRBD2|18
TGTGCCAGCAGCGGACTAGCGGGGGGCATGCTCCGGCAAGAGACCCAGTACTTC
CASSGLAGGMLRQETQYF
>TRBV30|.|TRBJ1-2|.|14
TGTGCCTGGAGCCTGGTGCAGGGGATGTATGGCTACACCTTC
CAWSLVQGMYGYTF
>TRBV9|.|TRBJ1-1|.|13
TGTGCCAGCAGTGTGGACTGGAACACTGAAGCTTTCTTT
CASSVDWNTEAFF
>TRBV6-1|.|TRBJ1-2|.|13
TGTGCCAGCAGGGTCGGGGAGTCCTATGGCTACACCTTC
CASRVGESYGYTF
>TRBV29-1|.|TRBJ2-2|.|13
TGCAGCGTTGAGTTAGCCTCCACCGGGGAGCTGTTTTTT
CSVELASTGELFF
>TRBV6-1|.|TRBJ1-1|TRBD1|15
TGTGCCAGCAGTGACGGACAGGGTTGGAACACTGAAGCTTTCTTT
CASSDGQGWNTEAFF
>TRBV2|.|TRBJ1-1|TRBD1|13
TGTGCCAGCAGTGCAGGGGGCTTCACTGAAGCTTTCTTT
CASSAGGFTEAFF
>TRBV2|.|TRBJ1-2|.|14
TGTGCCAGCAGTCTGGCAGGGAAGAACTATGGCTACACCTTC
CASSLAGKNYGYTF
>TRBV7-2|.|TRBJ2-3|.|14
TGTGCCAGCAGCTCCATTCGCTCTACAGATACGCAGTATTTT
CASSSIRSTDTQYF
>TRBV7-9|.|TRBJ2-2|TRBD2|15
TGTGCCAGCAGCAGAACTAGCGGGAGCACCGGGGAGCTGTTTTTT
CASSRTSGSTGELFF
>TRBV28|once|TRBJ2-3|.|13
TGTGCCTCAAAGGTAGGGCCCACAGATACGCAGTATTTT
CASKVGPTDTQYF
>TRBV19|once|TRBJ1-6|.|13
TGTGCCAGTAGTACCCCGGGGGATTCACCCCTCCACTTT
CASSTPGDSPLHF
>TRBV29-1|.|TRBJ2-5|.|12
TGCAGCGTTGTTTGGGGTGGAGAGACCCAGTACTTC
CSVVWGGETQYF
>TRBV7-9|.|TRBJ1-5|.|13
TGCGCCAGCAGCCAAGAAGTCAATCAGCCCCAGCATTTT
CASSQEVNQPQHF
>TRBV29-1|.|TRBJ1-2|TRBD1|14
TGCAGTGTTGAAGATCGGGGGGACAGCTATGGCTACACCTTC
CSVEDRGDSYGYTF
>TRBV10-3|.|TRBJ2-1|TRBD2|16
TGTGCCATCAGTCCGAGACTAGCGGATACCTACAATGAGCAGTTCTTC
CAISPRLADTYNEQFF
>TRBV28|.|TRBJ1-2|.|16
TGTGCCAGCAGTTTATGGGACAGCCCAAGGGACTATGGCTACACCTTC
CASSLWDSPRDYGYTF
>TRBV5-6|.|TRBJ2-5|TRBD1|15
TGTGCCAGCAGCAAGGACAGGGGGCTGGGAGAGACCCAGTACTTC
CASSKDRGLGETQYF